Listed here is a single TCR beta chain. This clone was observed a handful of times. The clone's antigen remains unknown. Base-call qualities are not available, and no considerably larger clone is one nucleotide away. The library was generated by the immunoSEQ multiplex PCR assay. To provide template for TCR sequencing, every sample had RNA extracted and reverse transcribed into cDNA. SuperScript III was used for first-strand cDNA synthesis, primed with a 2:1 mix of oligo-dT and random hexamers. Amplification bias was assessed with a synthetic immune receptor repertoire, and residual bias was removed computationally. The original pipeline was this. After raw reads were preprocessed to remove errors, the CDR3 was defined following IMGT conventions as running from the conserved cysteine to phenylalanine. Clonality was calculated as 1 minus Shannon entropy normalized by log2 of the number of productive unique TCRs. Scalp TCRbeta sequences were cross-referenced with sorted blood CD4 and CD8 repertoires so that the CD4 or CD8 identity of scalp clones could be inferred. What TCRdb holds here is the immuneACCESS table cut down to in-frame rearrangements. Part of the clones is not present; checked against another copy, under half of the missing clones reflect an unresolved V gene, and the others are unexplained. V and J calls and clone size are copied from that table; D and trimming were computed from the DNA. The sample contains 37,000 or so clones, roughly half of them found a single time. In total, the top ten clones hold under 2% of the sample.

The sample is drawn from a study of CD8+ T cells in alopecia areata (dated by TCRdb to the late 2010s). A note on the overall study: The study used high-throughput TCRbeta sequencing to examine T cell clonal expansion in alopecia areata, in both the C3H/HeJ mouse model and human patients. TCRbeta CDR3 regions were amplified by immunoSEQ multiplex PCR with 35 Vbeta forward and 13 Jbeta reverse primers. Clonality in the scalp was compared among normal scalp (n=4), patchy alopecia areata scalp (n=8), and alopecia totalis/universalis scalp (n=8). The RNA source kit depended on sample type: the PAXgene miRNA kit for fixed scalp, the miRNeasy kit for PBMCs, and the RNeasy kit for mouse skin. On the human side, TCRbeta sequencing was run on scalp tissue and on sorted CD4+ and CD8+ peripheral blood T cells from healthy controls and from alopecia areata patients with either patchy or totalis/universalis disease.

The full study reports these points: Compared with normal scalp, lesional scalp, particularly in alopecia totalis/universalis, had higher clonality and more expanded CD8+ clones, which suggests antigenic drive. Unlike mouse skin, where gammadelta T cells dominate, normal human skin contains resident alphabeta T cells that get sequenced too, which complicates analysis of the scalp TCR repertoire. Compared with mice, TCR sequences shared between patients were less clear, possibly partly because of HLA diversity across the patient population.

For about five biomarker-study patients, CD4+ cells were further sorted into CD25+CD127- cells. Lesional scalp punch biopsies and peripheral blood were collected from alopecia areata patients. PBMCs were isolated by density centrifugation and stained for CD3, CD4 and CD8, and CD4+ and CD8+ T cells were sorted on a FACSAria. The untreated alopecia areata patients were recruited through a multicenter biomarker study. The source material was CD4+ Tregs sorted from blood. The sequence came from a human donor with alopecia areata.

The nucleotides are TGCGCCAGCAGCTTGGAAGGTGGGCCCCAGCATTTT. This translates into CASSLEGGPQHF. The sequence is built from TRBV5-1 and TRBJ1-5, with no confidently assigned D gene. Its CDR3 holds 12 amino acids, cysteine through phenylalanine. CDR3 DNA only is kept here, 36 bases in frame from base 1. Trimming takes 0 bases from V and 9 bases from J, and the germline ends sit 7 bases apart. CDR1 SGHRS and CDR2 YFSETQ are derived from the germline V gene.